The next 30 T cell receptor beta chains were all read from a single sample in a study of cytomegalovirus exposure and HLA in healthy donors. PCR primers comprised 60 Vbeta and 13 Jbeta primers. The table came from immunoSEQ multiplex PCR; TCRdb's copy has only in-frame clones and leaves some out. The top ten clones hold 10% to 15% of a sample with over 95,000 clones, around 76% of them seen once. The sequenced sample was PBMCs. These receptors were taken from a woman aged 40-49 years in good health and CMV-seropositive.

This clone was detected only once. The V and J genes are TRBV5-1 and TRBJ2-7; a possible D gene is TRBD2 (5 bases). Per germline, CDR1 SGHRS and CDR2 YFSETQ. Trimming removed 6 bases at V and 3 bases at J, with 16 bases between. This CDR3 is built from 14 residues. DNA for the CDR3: TGCGCCAGCATGAGGGAAGACATAAACTACGAGCAGTACTTC. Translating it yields CASMREDINYEQYF.

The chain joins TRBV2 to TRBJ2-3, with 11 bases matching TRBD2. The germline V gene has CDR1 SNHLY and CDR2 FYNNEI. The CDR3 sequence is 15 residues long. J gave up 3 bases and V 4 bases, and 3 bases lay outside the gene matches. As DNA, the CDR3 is TGTGCCAGCAGTGTAGCGGGGGGGCTAACAGATACGCAGTATTTT. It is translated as CASSVAGGLTDTQYF.

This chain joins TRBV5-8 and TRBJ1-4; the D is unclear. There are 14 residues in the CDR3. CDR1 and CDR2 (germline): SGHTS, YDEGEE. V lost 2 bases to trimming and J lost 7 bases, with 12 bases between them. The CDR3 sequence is CASSFPLPGEKLFF. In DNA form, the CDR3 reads TGTGCCAGCAGCTTCCCTCTACCCGGTGAAAAACTGTTTTTT.

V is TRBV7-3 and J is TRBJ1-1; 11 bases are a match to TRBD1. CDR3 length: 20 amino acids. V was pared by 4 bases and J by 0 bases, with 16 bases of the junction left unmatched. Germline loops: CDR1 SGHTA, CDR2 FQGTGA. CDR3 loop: CASSSRARDRGGEMNTEAFF. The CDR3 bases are TGTGCCAGCAGCTCAAGAGCCCGGGACAGGGGGGGGGAGATGAACACTGAAGCTTTCTTT.

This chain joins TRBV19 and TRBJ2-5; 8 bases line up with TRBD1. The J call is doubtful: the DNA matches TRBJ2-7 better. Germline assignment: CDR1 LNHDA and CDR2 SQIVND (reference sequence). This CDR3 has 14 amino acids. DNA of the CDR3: TGTGCCAGTAGGTCCGGGACAGGCGCCTACGAGCAGTACTTC. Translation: CASRSGTGAYEQYF.

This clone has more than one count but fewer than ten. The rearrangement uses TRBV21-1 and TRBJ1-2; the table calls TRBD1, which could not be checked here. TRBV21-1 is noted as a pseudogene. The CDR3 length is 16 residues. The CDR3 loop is CASSKEVRLANYGYTF. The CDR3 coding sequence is TGTGCCAGCAGCAAAGAAGTCAGGTTAGCTAACTATGGCTACACCTTC.

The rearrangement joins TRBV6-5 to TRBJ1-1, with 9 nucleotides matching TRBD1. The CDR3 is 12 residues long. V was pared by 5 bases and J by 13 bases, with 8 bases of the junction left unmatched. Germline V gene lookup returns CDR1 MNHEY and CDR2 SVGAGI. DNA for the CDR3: TGTGCCAGCAGTCTAGGGACAGGGAAGAGTTTCTTT. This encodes CASSLGTGKSFF.

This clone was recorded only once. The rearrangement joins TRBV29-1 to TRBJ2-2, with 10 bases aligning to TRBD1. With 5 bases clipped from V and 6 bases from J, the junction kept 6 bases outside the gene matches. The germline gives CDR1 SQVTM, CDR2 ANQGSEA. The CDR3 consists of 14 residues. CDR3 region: CSVWTGGTAGELFF. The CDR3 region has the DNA TGCAGCGTTTGGACAGGGGGGACCGCCGGGGAGCTGTTTTTT.

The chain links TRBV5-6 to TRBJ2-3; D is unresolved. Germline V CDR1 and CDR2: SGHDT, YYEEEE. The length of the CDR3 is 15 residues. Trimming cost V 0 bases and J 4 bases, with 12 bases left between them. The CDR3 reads CASSLVARGADTQYF. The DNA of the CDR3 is TGTGCCAGCAGCTTGGTGGCGAGAGGAGCAGATACGCAGTATTTT.

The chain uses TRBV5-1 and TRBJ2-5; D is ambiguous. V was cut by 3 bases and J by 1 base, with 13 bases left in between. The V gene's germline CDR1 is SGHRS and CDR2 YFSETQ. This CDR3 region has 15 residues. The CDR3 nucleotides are TGCGCCAGCAGCTCCGTCCCCGGAGTCCAAGAGACCCAGTACTTC. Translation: CASSSVPGVQETQYF.

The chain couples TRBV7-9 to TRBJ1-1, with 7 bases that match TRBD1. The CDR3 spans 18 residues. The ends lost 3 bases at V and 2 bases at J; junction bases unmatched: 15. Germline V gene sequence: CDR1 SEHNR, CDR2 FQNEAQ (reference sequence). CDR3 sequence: CASSFPTGNSRDNTEAFF. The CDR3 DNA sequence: TGTGCCAGCAGCTTTCCGACAGGGAATAGTCGGGATAACACTGAAGCTTTCTTT.

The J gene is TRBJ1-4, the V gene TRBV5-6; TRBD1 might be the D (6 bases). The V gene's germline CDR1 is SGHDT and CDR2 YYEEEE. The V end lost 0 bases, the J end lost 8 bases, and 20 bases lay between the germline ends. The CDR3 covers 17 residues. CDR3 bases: TGTGCCAGCAGCTTGGGTTTTGGCGCCAGGGGAGGGGAAAAACTGTTTTTT. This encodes CASSLGFGARGGEKLFF.

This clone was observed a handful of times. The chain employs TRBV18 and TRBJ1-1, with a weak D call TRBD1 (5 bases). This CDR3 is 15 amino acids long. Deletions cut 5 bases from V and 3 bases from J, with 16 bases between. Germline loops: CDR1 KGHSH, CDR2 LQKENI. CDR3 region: CASSINPGEDTEAFF. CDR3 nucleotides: TGTGCCAGCTCAATTAACCCGGGGGAAGACACTGAAGCTTTCTTT.

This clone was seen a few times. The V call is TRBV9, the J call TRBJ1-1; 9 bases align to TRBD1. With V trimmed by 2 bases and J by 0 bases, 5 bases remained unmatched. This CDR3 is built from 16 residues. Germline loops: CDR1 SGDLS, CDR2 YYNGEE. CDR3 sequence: CASSVGQGLVNTEAFF. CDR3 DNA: TGTGCCAGCAGCGTTGGACAGGGGCTTGTGAACACTGAAGCTTTCTTT. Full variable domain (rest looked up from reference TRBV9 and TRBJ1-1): DSGVTQTPKHLITATGQRVTLRCSPRSGDLSVYWYQQSLDQGLQFLIQYYNGEERAKGNILERFSAQQFPDLHSELNLSSLELGDSALYFCASSVGQGLVNTEAFFGQGTRLTVV.

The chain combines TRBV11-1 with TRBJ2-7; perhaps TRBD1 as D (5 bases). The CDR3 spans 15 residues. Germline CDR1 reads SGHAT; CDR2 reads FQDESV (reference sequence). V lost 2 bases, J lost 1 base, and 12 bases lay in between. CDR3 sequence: CASSLSGRGSYEQYF. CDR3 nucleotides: TGTGCCAGCAGCTTAAGTGGTAGGGGTTCCTACGAGCAGTACTTC.

CDR3 bases: TGTGCCTGGAGTAGGCAGGGTTACAACACTGAAGCTTTCTTT. Protein: CAWSRQGYNTEAFF. The V gene is TRBV30, the J gene TRBJ1-1; TRBD1 is a possible D gene (5 bases). Germline values: CDR1 GTSNPN, CDR2 SVGIG (reference sequence). The CDR3 consists of 14 residues. With 2 bases removed from V and 2 bases from J, the gap between germline ends came to 12 bases.

The CDR3 nucleotides read TGTGCCAGCAGCGTCCGACAGCAGAATGAAAAACTGTTTTTT. Protein sequence: CASSVRQQNEKLFF. J is TRBJ1-4 and V is TRBV25-1; the D gene is possibly TRBD1 (5 bases). The CDR3 is 14 residues long. Trimming pared 6 bases from V and 5 bases from J, leaving 13 bases between. CDR1 and CDR2 (germline): MGHDK, SYGVNS.

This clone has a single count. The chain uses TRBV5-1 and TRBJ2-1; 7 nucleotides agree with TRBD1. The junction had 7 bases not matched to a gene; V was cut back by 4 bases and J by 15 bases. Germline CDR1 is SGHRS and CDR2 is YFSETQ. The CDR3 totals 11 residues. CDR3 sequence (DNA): TGCGCCAGCAGCCCGGACAGGATAGCGTTCTTC. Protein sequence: CASSPDRIAFF. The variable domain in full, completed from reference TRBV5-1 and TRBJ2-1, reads KAGVTQTPRYLIKTRGQQVTLSCSPISGHRSVSWYQQTPGQGLQFLFEYFSETQRNKGNFPGRFSGRQFSNSRSEMNVSTLELGDSALYLCASSPDRIAFFGPGTRLTVL.

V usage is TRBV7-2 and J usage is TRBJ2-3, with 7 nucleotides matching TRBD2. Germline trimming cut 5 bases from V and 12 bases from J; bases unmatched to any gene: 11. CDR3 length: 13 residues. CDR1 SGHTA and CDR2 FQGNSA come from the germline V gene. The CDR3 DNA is TGTGCCAGCAGCAATCCGACTAGCCCTTTACAGTATTTT. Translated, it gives CASSNPTSPLQYF.

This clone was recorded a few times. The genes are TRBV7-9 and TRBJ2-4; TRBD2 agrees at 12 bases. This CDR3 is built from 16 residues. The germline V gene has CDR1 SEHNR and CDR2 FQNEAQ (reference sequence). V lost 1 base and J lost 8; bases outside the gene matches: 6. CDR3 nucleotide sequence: TGTGCCAGCAGCTTAGGTCTAGCGGGGGGGCAGGACATTCAGTACTTC. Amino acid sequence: CASSLGLAGGQDIQYF.

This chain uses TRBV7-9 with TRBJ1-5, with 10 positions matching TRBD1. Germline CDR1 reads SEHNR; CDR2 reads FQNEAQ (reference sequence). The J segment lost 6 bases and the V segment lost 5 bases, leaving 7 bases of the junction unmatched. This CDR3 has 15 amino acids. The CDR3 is CASSHSGTGVQPQHF. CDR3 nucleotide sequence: TGTGCCAGCAGCCATTCCGGGACAGGGGTTCAGCCCCAGCATTTT.

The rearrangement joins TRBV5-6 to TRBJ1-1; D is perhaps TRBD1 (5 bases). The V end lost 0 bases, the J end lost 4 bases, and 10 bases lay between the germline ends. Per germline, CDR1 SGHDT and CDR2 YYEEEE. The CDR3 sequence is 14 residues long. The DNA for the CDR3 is TGTGCCAGCAGCTTGGAATGGGGGGGCACTGAAGCTTTCTTT. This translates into CASSLEWGGTEAFF.

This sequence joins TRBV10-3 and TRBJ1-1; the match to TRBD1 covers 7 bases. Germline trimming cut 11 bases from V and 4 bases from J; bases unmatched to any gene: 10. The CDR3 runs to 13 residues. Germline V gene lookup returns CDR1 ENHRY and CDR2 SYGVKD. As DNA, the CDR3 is TGTGCCGCTACCACAGGGGCGACCACTGAAGCTTTCTTT. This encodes CAATTGATTEAFF.

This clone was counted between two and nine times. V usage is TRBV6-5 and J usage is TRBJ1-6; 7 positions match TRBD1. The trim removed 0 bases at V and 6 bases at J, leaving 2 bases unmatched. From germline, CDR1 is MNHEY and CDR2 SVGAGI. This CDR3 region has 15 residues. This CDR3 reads CASSYSDRFNSPLHF. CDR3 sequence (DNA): TGTGCCAGCAGTTACTCGGACAGGTTTAATTCACCCCTCCACTTT.

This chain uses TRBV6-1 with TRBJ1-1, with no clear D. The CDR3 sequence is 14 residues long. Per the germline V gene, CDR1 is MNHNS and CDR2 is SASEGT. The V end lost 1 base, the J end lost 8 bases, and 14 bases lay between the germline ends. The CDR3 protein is CASSEVGLAREAFF. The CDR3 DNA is TGTGCCAGCAGTGAAGTCGGCTTAGCCCGGGAAGCTTTCTTT.

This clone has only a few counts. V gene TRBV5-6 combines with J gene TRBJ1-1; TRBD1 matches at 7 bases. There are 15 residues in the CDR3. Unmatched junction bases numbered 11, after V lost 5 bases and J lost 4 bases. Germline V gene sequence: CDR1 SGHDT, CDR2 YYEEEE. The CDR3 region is CASSETGWKGTEAFF. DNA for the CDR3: TGTGCCAGCAGTGAGACAGGGTGGAAGGGCACTGAAGCTTTCTTT.

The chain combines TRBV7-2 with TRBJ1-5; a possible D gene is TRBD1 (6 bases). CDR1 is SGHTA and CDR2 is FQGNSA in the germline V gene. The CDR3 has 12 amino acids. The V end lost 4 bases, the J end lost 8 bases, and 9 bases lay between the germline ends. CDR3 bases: TGTGCCAGCAGCTCAACAGGGAAGCCCCAGCATTTT. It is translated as CASSSTGKPQHF.

This chain's CDR3 is CASSYSGQGYGNTIYF. CDR3 bases: TGTGCCAGCAGTTACTCGGGACAGGGATACGGAAACACCATATATTTT. The V and J genes are TRBV6-5 and TRBJ1-3, with TRBD1 identical over 9 bases. Germline trimming cut 0 bases from V and 4 bases from J; bases unmatched to any gene: 4. This CDR3 spans 16 amino acids. The germline V gene encodes CDR1 MNHEY and CDR2 SVGAGI.

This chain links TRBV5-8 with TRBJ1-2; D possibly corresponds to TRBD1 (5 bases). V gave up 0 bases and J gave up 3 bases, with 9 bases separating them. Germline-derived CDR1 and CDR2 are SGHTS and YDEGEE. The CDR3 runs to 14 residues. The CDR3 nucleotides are TGTGCCAGCAGCTTGGGGGGCAGTGACTATGGCTACACCTTC. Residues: CASSLGGSDYGYTF.

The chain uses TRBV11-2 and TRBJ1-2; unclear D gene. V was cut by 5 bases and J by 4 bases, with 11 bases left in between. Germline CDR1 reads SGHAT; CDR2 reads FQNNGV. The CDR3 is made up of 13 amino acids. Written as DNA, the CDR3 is TGTGCCAGCAGCGAACAGAACTTCTATGGCTACACCTTC. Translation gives CASSEQNFYGYTF.